The 32 T cell receptor beta chains given below trace back to one sample, sequenced in a study of T cell repertoires in cytomegalovirus infection (dated by TCRdb to the late 2010s). TCRdb shows the sequencer as Illumina HiSeq 1500. TCRdb ran its own pipeline on the public reads, namely fastp trimming at Q25 and MiXCR clone calling, and kept in-frame beta chains. Every distinct CDR3 protein forms one entry, paired with its most common genes and DNA. The sample has almost 300,000 distinct CDR3 sequences on record, 8% to 10% of them singletons. The top ten clonotypes cover approximately 2.4% of the sample. Sequenced input: PBMCs. These receptors were collected from a human donor in good health (CMV status not recorded). Some clones in this sample may be carry-over from other donors' samples.

The V and J genes are TRBV3-1 and TRBJ1-1, with TRBD1 as a possible D gene (6 bases). CDR1 and CDR2 (germline): LGHDT, YNNKEL (reference sequence). Trimming stripped 9 bases from V and 10 bases from J, with 21 bases between. This CDR3 contains 13 residues. CDR3 residues: CASTTEGEMRAFF. CDR3 DNA sequence: TGTGCCAGTACTACGGAGGGGGAGATGAGAGCTTTCTTT.

V usage is TRBV29-1 and J usage is TRBJ2-7; maybe TRBD2 (5 bases). V was clipped by 5 bases and J by 5 bases, with 16 bases between them. Germline assignment: CDR1 SQVTM and CDR2 ANQGSEA. The CDR3 contains 13 residues. CDR3 bases: TGCAGCGTTCGGGGTAGGGTACGGGACGAGCAGTACTTC. Amino acid sequence: CSVRGRVRDEQYF.

This clonotype was recorded many times. The chain employs TRBV7-2 and TRBJ2-7; 10 nucleotides match TRBD1. Germline CDR1 and CDR2: SGHTA and FQGNSA. This CDR3 is built from 14 residues. V shed 6 bases and J 5 bases; nucleotides not matched to a gene: 7. The CDR3 sequence: CASRWDRGLNEQYF. The CDR3 DNA is TGTGCCAGCAGATGGGACAGGGGATTAAACGAGCAGTACTTC.

This clonotype was picked up many times. The genes are TRBV5-5 and TRBJ2-4; TRBD2 might be the D (6 bases). Germline V gives CDR1 SGHKS, CDR2 YYEKEE (reference sequence). The CDR3 has 16 amino acids. The V end lost 4 bases, the J end lost 0 bases, and 14 bases lay between the germline ends. CDR3 nucleotide sequence: TGTGCCAGCAGCGCTGTTCAGGGACTAGCCAAAAACATTCAGTACTTC. It codes for CASSAVQGLAKNIQYF.

A word on this clonotype: This could be a read error, since a much larger clone is one nucleotide away. The chain employs TRBV12-3 or TRBV12-4 and TRBJ1-1; 10 bases map to TRBD1. This CDR3 is built from 15 residues. The CDR3 is CSSSSRTGGYTEAFF. The CDR3 DNA is TGTTCCAGCTCGTCTCGGACAGGGGGGTACACTGAAGCTTTCTTT.

This clonotype was counted ten times or more. This chain connects TRBV19 to TRBJ1-1; TRBD1 might be the D (5 bases). Deletions cut 5 bases from V and 8 bases from J, with 18 bases between. The length of the CDR3 is 14 residues. The V gene's germline CDR1 is LNHDA and CDR2 SQIVND (reference sequence). The CDR3 DNA sequence: TGTGCCAGTAGTCACCCGGGGGGGAAAGGCGAAGCTTTCTTT. It translates to CASSHPGGKGEAFF.

The table lists this clonotype with many counts. The chain combines TRBV5-5 with TRBJ2-2; 8 bases line up with TRBD2. The CDR3 covers 15 residues. Trimming cost V 3 bases and J 7 bases; bases outside gene matches: 8. CDR1 and CDR2 (germline): SGHKS, YYEKEE (reference sequence). CDR3 DNA: TGTGCCAGCAGCTCTAGGGGACTAGAAGTCGGGGAGCTGTTTTTT. It codes for CASSSRGLEVGELFF.

A few counts support this clonotype. The genes are TRBV19 and TRBJ2-1; D is unclear. V was cut by 7 bases and J by 2 bases, with 18 bases left in between. Germline V gene sequence: CDR1 LNHDA, CDR2 SQIVND (reference sequence). The CDR3 contains 16 residues. The CDR3: CASTVGSFAAYNEQFF. CDR3 DNA sequence: TGTGCCAGTACGGTTGGAAGCTTCGCCGCCTACAATGAGCAGTTCTTC.

At least ten counts were recorded for this clonotype. This chain links TRBV27 with TRBJ2-1; D unresolved. In germline, CDR1 is MNHEY, CDR2 SMNVEV (reference sequence). The CDR3 runs to 16 residues. Trimming removed 2 bases from V and 3 bases from J, with 14 bases in between. The CDR3 sequence: CASSLGPRVVYNEQFF. The CDR3 DNA reads TGTGCCAGCAGTTTAGGCCCTCGCGTGGTCTACAATGAGCAGTTCTTC.

This clonotype was seen many times. CDR3: CSASPQGLSYGYTF. As DNA, the CDR3 is TGCAGTGCTAGTCCTCAGGGGCTCAGCTATGGCTACACCTTC. This chain links TRBV20-1 with TRBJ1-2; tentative D call: TRBD1 (6 bases). The V gene lost 3 bases and the J gene lost 4 bases, with 15 bases spanning the gap. The germline gives CDR1 DFQATT, CDR2 SNEGSKA (reference sequence). This CDR3 region has 14 residues.

The chain links TRBV7-2 to TRBJ1-2; no firm D call. The CDR3 contains 17 residues. Trimming removed 10 bases at V and 3 bases at J, with 27 bases between. Germline V gene lookup returns CDR1 SGHTA and CDR2 FQGNSA. CDR3 in amino acids: CAIGFRGSPTIYYGYTF. The CDR3 region has the DNA TGTGCCATCGGCTTCAGAGGGTCCCCCACCATATACTATGGCTACACCTTC.

In this sample, this clonotype turned up many times. V gene TRBV7-2 combines with J gene TRBJ1-1; D gene uncertain. This CDR3 is 14 amino acids long. Germline V lookup: CDR1 SGHTA, CDR2 FQGNSA. V lost 5 bases, J lost 8 bases, and 18 bases lay in between. The CDR3 bases are TGTGCCAGCAGCCGCCCCGGGCCGGCACGAGAAGCTTTCTTT. It specifies CASSRPGPAREAFF.

This clonotype was detected many times. J is TRBJ2-7 and V is TRBV6-2 or TRBV6-3; D is unresolved. Germline V gene sequence: CDR1 MNHEY, CDR2 SVGEGT. V lost 9 bases to trimming and J lost 2 bases, with 17 bases between them. CDR3 length equals 14 residues. As DNA, the CDR3 is TGTGCCAGTCAGTGGAAACCTGGCACCTACGAGCAGTACGTC. Amino acids: CASQWKPGTYEQYV.

This clonotype was counted ten times or more. The chain couples TRBV10-3 to TRBJ2-7, with TRBD2 as a possible D gene (8 bases). The germline V gene encodes CDR1 ENHRY and CDR2 SYGVKD. This CDR3 comprises 13 residues. Here the CDR3 reads CAIRRPGGGNVDV. CDR3 sequence (DNA): TGTGCCATCAGACGCCCGGGAGGGGGCAATGTCGACGTC.

This clonotype was observed at least ten times. The chain employs TRBV25-1 and TRBJ2-3; D gene uncertain. Germline-derived CDR1 and CDR2 are MGHDK and SYGVNS. The CDR3 sequence is 15 residues long. Between the trimmed V and J ends, which lost 4 bases and 1 base, there was a span of 12 bases. The CDR3 loop is CASSARREGTDTQYF. Here the CDR3 DNA reads TGTGCCAGCAGTGCACGCCGCGAGGGCACAGATACGCAGTATTTT.

This clonotype was seen at least ten times. The CDR3 DNA is TGTGCCAGCAGCTTGAGTCCGAGCTCCTACAATGAGCAGTTCTTC. It yields the protein CASSLSPSSYNEQFF. The chain employs TRBV5-4 and TRBJ2-1, with D uncertain. Germline V CDR1 and CDR2: SGHNT, YYREEE (reference sequence). Trimming stripped 1 base from V and 0 bases from J, with 8 bases between. The CDR3 covers 15 residues.

This clonotype has at least ten counts. This sequence joins TRBV6-1 and TRBJ2-5; D is undetermined. This CDR3 has 15 residues. Trimming took off 4 bases at V and 7 bases at J, with 19 bases between the two ends. Germline V gene lookup returns CDR1 MNHNS and CDR2 SASEGT. This CDR3 reads CASSGTGGRQRTQYF. CDR3 DNA: TGTGCCAGCAGTGGAACCGGTGGAAGGCAGAGGACCCAGTACTTC.

This clonotype came up many times. The chain joins TRBV5-1 to TRBJ1-4; D gene ambiguous. The CDR3 covers 14 residues. Germline values: CDR1 SGHRS, CDR2 YFSETQ. Trimming pared 3 bases from V and 7 bases from J, leaving 13 bases between. CDR3 coding DNA: TGCGCCAGCAGCTCGGGAGAAACCGGTGAAAAACTGTTTTTT. It codes for CASSSGETGEKLFF.

This clonotype was observed many times. The genes are TRBV5-5 and TRBJ2-7; 8 bases are a match to TRBD1. The CDR3 extends over 13 amino acids. Germline V gene sequence: CDR1 SGHKS, CDR2 YYEKEE (reference sequence). V trimming: 3 bases; J trimming: 6 bases; junction bases outside the gene matches: 5. CDR3: CASSWTGIGEQYV. The DNA of the CDR3 is TGTGCCAGCAGCTGGACAGGGATTGGCGAGCAGTACGTC.

This clonotype was observed a few times. The rearrangement uses TRBV6-5 and TRBJ2-7; D is unclear. This CDR3 is 13 amino acids long. CDR1 is MNHEY and CDR2 is SVGAGI in the germline V gene. V lost 6 bases and J 1 base, leaving 10 bases between the germline ends. DNA of the CDR3: TGTGCCAGCAGACCACAAATGTCCTACGAGCAGTACGTC. This sequence encodes CASRPQMSYEQYV.

J is TRBJ1-5 and V is TRBV20-1; tentatively, D is TRBD1 (6 bases). The V end lost 7 bases, the J end lost 2 bases, and 18 bases lay between the germline ends. Germline assignment: CDR1 DFQATT and CDR2 SNEGSKA (reference sequence). The CDR3 has 15 amino acids. The CDR3 coding sequence is TGCAGTGTTTCCGAGGGGGGGGAAGGCAATCAGCCCCAGCATTTT. This codes for CSVSEGGEGNQPQHF.

This clonotype showed up many times. This chain uses TRBV7-9 with TRBJ2-7; no firm D call. V lost 5 bases and J 4 bases, leaving 6 bases between the germline ends. In germline, CDR1 is SEHNR, CDR2 FQNEAQ (reference sequence). The CDR3 is 11 amino acids. The CDR3 here is CASSPLYEQYV. CDR3 coding DNA: TGTGCCAGCAGCCCCTTATACGAGCAGTACGTC.

This clonotype was observed at least ten times. The rearrangement uses TRBV6-5 and TRBJ2-2; no definite D call. Between the trimmed V and J ends, which lost 0 bases and 1 base, there was a span of 9 bases. The CDR3 covers 16 residues. From germline, CDR1 is MNHEY and CDR2 SVGAGI. For the CDR3, the DNA is TGTGCCAGCAGTTACTCGTCGCAGGTGAACACCGGGGAGCTGTTTTTT. Translating it yields CASSYSSQVNTGELFF.

This chain connects TRBV7-9 to TRBJ1-1; 7 positions match TRBD1. V gave up 0 bases and J gave up 0 bases; unmatched junction bases: 4. From germline, CDR1 is SEHNR and CDR2 FQNEAQ (reference sequence). The CDR3 is 16 residues long. The CDR3 DNA sequence: TGTGCCAGCAGCTTAGCGACAGGGAGGATGAACACTGAAGCTTTCTTT. Translation gives CASSLATGRMNTEAFF.

This clonotype occurred many times. The rearrangement uses TRBV19 and TRBJ2-2; maybe TRBD1 (5 bases). Germline-derived CDR1 and CDR2 are LNHDA and SQIVND (reference sequence). The V gene lost 8 bases and the J gene lost 3 bases, with 19 bases spanning the gap. This CDR3 is built from 16 residues. CDR3 sequence: CASSSTAGIDTGELFF. The CDR3 DNA sequence: TGTGCCAGTTCCTCAACGGCAGGGATCGACACCGGGGAGCTGTTTTTT.

This clonotype came up many times. This chain connects TRBV20-1 to TRBJ1-1; 7 bases are a match to TRBD1. The CDR3 length is 14 residues. V shed 5 bases and J 7 bases; nucleotides not matched to a gene: 13. The V gene's germline CDR1 is DFQATT and CDR2 SNEGSKA (reference sequence). The CDR3 loop reads CSALNRGQSYEAFF. The DNA of the CDR3 is TGCAGTGCTCTTAACAGGGGCCAATCTTATGAAGCTTTCTTT.

V usage is TRBV5-1 and J usage is TRBJ1-6, with D possibly TRBD1 on 5 matching bases. Trimming took 0 bases from V and 4 from J, leaving 8 bases between them. CDR3 length: 15 amino acids. Germline V lookup: CDR1 SGHRS, CDR2 YFSETQ. As DNA, the CDR3 is TGCGCCAGCAGCTTGGTGGCAGGGTATAATTCACCCCTCCACTTT. It specifies CASSLVAGYNSPLHF.

This sequence joins TRBV20-1 and TRBJ2-5; a possible D gene is TRBD2 (5 bases). Germline lookup yields CDR1 DFQATT and CDR2 SNEGSKA (reference sequence). The CDR3 totals 12 residues. CDR3 sequence: CSHGVGLETQYF. The CDR3 region has the DNA TGCAGCCACGGGGTGGGCCTTGAGACCCAGTACTTC.

This clonotype was found many times. This likely comes from a read error, as the CDR3 has no conserved phenylalanine or tryptophan at its end. Because the CDR3's place on the DNA is in doubt, the DNA is left out and the CDR3 is given as listed by TCRdb. CDR3 region: CASSDQYGTSSL. This chain joins TRBV6-2 or TRBV6-3 and TRBJ2-1; the D call TRBD1 from the table was never checked on the DNA. The CDR3 region is 12 residues in length, termini included. Germline V gives CDR1 MNHEY, CDR2 SVGEGT.

Ten or more counts support this clonotype. This chain joins TRBV4-3 and TRBJ1-1, with TRBD1 matching 8 bases. The V gene's germline CDR1 is LGHNA and CDR2 YSLEER. There are 17 residues in the CDR3. V trimming: 5 bases; J trimming: 2 bases; junction bases outside the gene matches: 13. The CDR3 spells CASSRRAGTGDNTEAFF. The CDR3 bases are TGCGCCAGCAGCAGGCGGGCTGGGACAGGAGATAACACTGAAGCTTTCTTT.

The chain links TRBV5-6 to TRBJ2-7; 9 bases are a match to TRBD1. From germline, CDR1 is SGHDT and CDR2 YYEEEE. After removal of 0 bases from V and 12 bases from J, the junction contained 10 bases not matched to a gene. This CDR3 contains 14 residues. The CDR3 region has the DNA TGTGCCAGCAGCTTGGCCGGGACAGGGAGTCTACCGTACGTC. This encodes CASSLAGTGSLPYV.

This clonotype was detected ten times or more. CDR3 bases: TGCGCCAGCAGCCCACAACAGGTCCCAGGCACTGAAGCTTTCTTT. Encoded protein: CASSPQQVPGTEAFF. V usage is TRBV5-1 and J usage is TRBJ1-1; possible D gene TRBD1, 5 bases. The germline V gene encodes CDR1 SGHRS and CDR2 YFSETQ. This CDR3 has 15 amino acids. Trimming pared 4 bases from V and 4 bases from J, leaving 17 bases between.